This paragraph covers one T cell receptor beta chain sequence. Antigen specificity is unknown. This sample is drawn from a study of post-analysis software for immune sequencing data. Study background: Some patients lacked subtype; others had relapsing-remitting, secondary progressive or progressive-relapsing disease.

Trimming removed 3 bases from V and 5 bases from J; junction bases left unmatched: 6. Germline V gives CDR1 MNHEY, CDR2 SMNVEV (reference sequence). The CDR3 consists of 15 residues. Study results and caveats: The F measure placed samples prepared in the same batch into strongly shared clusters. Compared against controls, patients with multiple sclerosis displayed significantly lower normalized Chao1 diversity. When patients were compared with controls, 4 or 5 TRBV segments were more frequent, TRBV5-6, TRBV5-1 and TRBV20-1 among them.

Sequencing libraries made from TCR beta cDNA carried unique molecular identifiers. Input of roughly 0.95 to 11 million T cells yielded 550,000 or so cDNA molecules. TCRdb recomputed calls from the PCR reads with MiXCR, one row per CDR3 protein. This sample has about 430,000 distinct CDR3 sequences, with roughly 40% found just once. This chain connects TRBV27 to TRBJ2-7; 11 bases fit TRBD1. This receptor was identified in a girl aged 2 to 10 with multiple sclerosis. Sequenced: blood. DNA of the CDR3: TGTGCCAGCAGTTTTTCATGGACAGGGGGCAACGAGCAGTACTTC. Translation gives CASSFSWTGGNEQYF.